Included here is one TCR beta chain sequence, with context. Its antigen is currently unknown. The sample comes from a study of shared clonotypes between healthy human individuals. The naive CD8 population came from CD45RO-negative cells selected for CCR7, without terminally differentiated effector memory CD45RA+ cells. The healthy adult donors were HIV-negative and reported no recent acute infections or vaccinations. The CDR3 runs to 15 residues. V shed 5 bases and J shed 3 bases, with 17 bases lying between them. Germline loops: CDR1 SGHVS, CDR2 FNYEAQ. Sequencing used immunoSEQ multiplex PCR; TCRdb keeps in-frame clones, though not all of them. The sample consists of roughly 2,000,000 clones, approximately 94% of them appearing once. Points from the study as a whole: Memory subsets generally showed lower estimated richness than naive subsets.

Sequenced input: naive CD8+ T cells sorted from blood. This clonotype originated in a young man in good health. V usage is TRBV7-6 and J usage is TRBJ2-7; D may correspond to TRBD1 or TRBD2 (6 bases each). Here the CDR3 DNA reads TGTGCCAGCAGCCTTGGGGGGCGTCTATACTACGAGCAGTACTTC. Translated, it gives CASSLGGRLYYEQYF.